This is a list of T cell receptor beta chains from one sample in a study of identical twins. TCRdb reprocessed the 5' RACE reads via MiXCR and lists one record per CDR3 protein. The sample records approximately 690,000 distinct CDR3 sequences, around 6% being singletons. The sequenced sample was naive T cells sorted from blood. The receptors were gathered from a man younger than 35 in good health. CDR3s include the opening cysteine and the closing phenylalanine or tryptophan. A D gene is named only where the DNA matches it firmly. The size entry is marked missing in some rows and otherwise reads once, few, many or a size class.

clone_size,d_call,v_call,j_call,cdr3_nt,cdr3_aa
few,.,TRBV12-3/TRBV12-4,TRBJ2-6,TGTGCCAGCGCCAGGGGACCCGGTGGGGCCAACGTCCTGACTTTC,CASARGPGGANVLTF
many,.,TRBV24-1,TRBJ1-5,TGTGCCACCAGCGAGAGCAATCAGCCCCAGCATTTT,CATSESNQPQHF
.,TRBD1,TRBV29-1,TRBJ2-1,TGCAGCGTTGAAGACCCGGGACAGAGATACAATGAGCAGTTCTTC,CSVEDPGQRYNEQFF
many,TRBD1,TRBV7-9,TRBJ1-1,TGTGCCAGCACCGCCGTGGGGACAGGGAACACTGAAGCTTTCTTT,CASTAVGTGNTEAFF
.,TRBD2,TRBV9,TRBJ2-3,TGTGCCAGCAGCGTAGAGGTAGCGGGAGATGGGGATACGCAGTATTTT,CASSVEVAGDGDTQYF
few,.,TRBV4-3,TRBJ2-1,TGCGCCAGCAGTCATGTAGGGTCTTCCTCCTACAATGAGCAGTTCTTC,CASSHVGSSSYNEQFF
.,.,TRBV2,TRBJ2-7,TGTGCCAGCGGGGAGACTAGAGGTTCGAGCGAGCAGTACTTC,CASGETRGSSEQYF
.,.,TRBV4-2,TRBJ2-7,TGTGCCAGCAGCCACCTTGAGGGGAACGAGCAGTACTTC,CASSHLEGNEQYF
.,TRBD1,TRBV6-5,TRBJ1-1,TGTGCCAGCAGTTACGCAGGGGGGGATGAAGCTTTCTTT,CASSYAGGDEAFF
few,TRBD2,TRBV4-3,TRBJ2-7,TGCGCCAGCAGCCAAATTTCGAGCGGGAGCCACGAGCAGTACTTC,CASSQISSGSHEQYF
.,.,TRBV7-8,TRBJ2-3,TGTGCCAGCAGCTTAGTGATTGATGCCGGACACAGCACAGATACGCAGTATTTT,CASSLVIDAGHSTDTQYF
few,.,TRBV7-6,TRBJ1-1,TGTGCCAGCAGCTTAGACGGGTCAGGGGCCTTGAACACTGAAGCTTTCTTT,CASSLDGSGALNTEAFF
.,.,TRBV3-1,TRBJ2-7,TGTGCCAGCAGCCGCATCGGGCAAGAGCAGTACTTC,CASSRIGQEQYF
many,TRBD1,TRBV29-1,TRBJ2-5,TGCAGCGGCCTCGGGGGACAGGGAGAGACCCAGTACTTC,CSGLGGQGETQYF
many,.,TRBV12-3/TRBV12-4,TRBJ2-6,TGTGCCAGCAGTAAAGGAGGAGGCCGCCTTAGCTCTGGGGCCAACGTCCTGACTTTC,CASSKGGGRLSSGANVLTF
many,.,TRBV7-2,TRBJ2-1,TGTGCCAGCAGCCGTTTCGACAGTTTTTCCAATGAGCAGTTCTTC,CASSRFDSFSNEQFF
few,.,TRBV29-1,TRBJ2-3,TGCAGCGTTGGGGTGTCCACAGATACGCAGTATTTT,CSVGVSTDTQYF
.,.,TRBV5-1,TRBJ2-1,TGCGCCAGCAGCTCAGGGGCGAATGGCTACAATGAGCAGTTCTTC,CASSSGANGYNEQFF
many,.,TRBV5-1,TRBJ2-3,TGCGCCAGCAGCCAGACCGGGACTGCGACTACCGATACGCAGTATTTT,CASSQTGTATTDTQYF
.,.,TRBV27,TRBJ2-3,TGTGCCAGCAGCTACTACGGAGTGACAGATACGCAGTATTTT,CASSYYGVTDTQYF
many,.,TRBV20-1,TRBJ2-2,TGCAGTGCTGGAAGACAGGTGCCCACCGGGGAGCTGTTTTTT,CSAGRQVPTGELFF
.,.,TRBV5-1,TRBJ2-5,TGCGCCAGCAGCTTGGGCGGGGGCCTCCAAGGGCCAGAGACCCAGTACTTC,CASSLGGGLQGPETQYF
many,.,TRBV18,TRBJ2-1,TGTGCCAGCTCACCGAACAACGACAGGAGAGGGCAGTTCTTC,CASSPNNDRRGQFF